This T cell receptor (beta chain) was sequenced during a study of blood T cell repertoires in COVID-19. Across the whole study: Specimens from acute and convalescent COVID-19 originated in the United States, Italy and Spain.

TCRdb keeps only in-frame clones here, not all; method: immunoSEQ multiplex PCR. The repertoire holds some 220,000 clones, about 85% seen once, with 12% in the top ten. The germline CDR1 and CDR2 sequences are SGHRS and YFSETQ. The CDR3 sequence is 14 residues long. V was cut by 0 bases and J by 4 bases, with 10 bases left in between. The rearrangement uses TRBV5-1 and TRBJ1-2; TRBD1 might be the D (6 bases). This receptor was taken from a woman between 18 and 29 years old who had recovered from COVID-19. The sample was peripheral blood. The DNA of the CDR3 is TGCGCCAGCAGCTTGGAGAGGGGGGGCTATGGCTACACCTTC. This translates into CASSLERGGYGYTF.